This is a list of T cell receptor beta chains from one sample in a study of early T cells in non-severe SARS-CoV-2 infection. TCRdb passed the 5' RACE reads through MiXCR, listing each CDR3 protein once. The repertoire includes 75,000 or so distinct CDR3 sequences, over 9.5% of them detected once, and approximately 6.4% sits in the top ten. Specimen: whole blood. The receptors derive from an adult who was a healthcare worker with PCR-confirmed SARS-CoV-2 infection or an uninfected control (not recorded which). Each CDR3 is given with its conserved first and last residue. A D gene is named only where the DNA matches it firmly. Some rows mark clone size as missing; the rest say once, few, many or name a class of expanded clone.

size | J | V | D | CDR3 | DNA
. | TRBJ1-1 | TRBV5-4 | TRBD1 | CASSVTGVSTEAFF | TGTGCCAGCAGCGTAACAGGGGTTAGCACTGAAGCTTTCTTT
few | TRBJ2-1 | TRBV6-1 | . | CASSESRGTVIF | TGTGCCAGCAGTGAATCCAGGGGCACTGTCATCTTC
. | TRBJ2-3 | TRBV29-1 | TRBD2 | CSVEHLAGGSTDTQYF | TGCAGCGTGGAACATCTAGCGGGGGGTAGCACAGATACGCAGTATTTT
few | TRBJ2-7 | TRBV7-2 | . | CASSLGRGWTYEQYF | TGTGCCAGCAGCTTAGGCCGGGGATGGACCTACGAGCAGTACTTC
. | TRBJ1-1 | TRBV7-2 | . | CASSLGGLRAFF | TGTGCCAGCAGTCTAGGGGGGTTGAGAGCTTTCTTT
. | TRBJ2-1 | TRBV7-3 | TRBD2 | CASSLNSASGVNEQFF | TGTGCCAGCAGCTTAAATTCGGCTAGCGGGGTAAATGAGCAGTTCTTC
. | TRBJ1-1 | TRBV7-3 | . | CASSLADRREAFF | TGTGCCAGCAGCTTAGCCGACAGGAGAGAAGCTTTCTTT
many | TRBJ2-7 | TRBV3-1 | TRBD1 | CASSQGAGGVYEQYF | TGTGCCAGCAGCCAAGGAGCAGGGGGCGTCTACGAGCAGTACTTC
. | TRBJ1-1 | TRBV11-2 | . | CASSLGLGAEAFF | TGTGCCAGCAGCTTAGGTTTAGGGGCTGAAGCTTTCTTT
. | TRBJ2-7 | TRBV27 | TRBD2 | CASSQELAGSYEQYF | TGTGCCAGCAGTCAAGAACTAGCGGGGTCGTACGAGCAGTACTTC
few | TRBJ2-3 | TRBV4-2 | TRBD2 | CASSQERSVLAGADTQYF | TGTGCCAGCAGCCAAGAGAGGAGCGTACTAGCGGGGGCAGATACGCAGTATTTT
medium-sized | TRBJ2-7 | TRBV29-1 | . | CSVETLSYEQYF | TGCAGCGTTGAGACACTGTCCTACGAGCAGTACTTC
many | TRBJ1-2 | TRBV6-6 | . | CASSRGRGYGYTF | TGTGCCAGCAGTAGGGGAAGGGGCTATGGCTACACCTTC
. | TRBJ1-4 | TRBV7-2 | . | CASSLVRGDEKLFF | TGTGCCAGCAGCTTAGTCAGGGGAGATGAAAAACTGTTTTTT
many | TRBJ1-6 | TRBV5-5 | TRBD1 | CASRWDRVNSPLHF | TGTGCCAGCAGGTGGGACAGGGTTAATTCACCCCTCCACTTT
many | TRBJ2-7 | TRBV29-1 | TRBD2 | CSVGGAASGPTYEQYF | TGCAGCGTTGGGGGGGCGGCTAGCGGGCCGACTTACGAGCAGTACTTC
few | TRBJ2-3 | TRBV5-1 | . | CASSALLGTDTQYF | TGCGCCAGCAGCGCCCTACTCGGCACAGATACGCAGTATTTT
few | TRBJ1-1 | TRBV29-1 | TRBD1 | CSVGQGIGTEAFF | TGCAGCGTTGGACAGGGGATCGGCACTGAAGCTTTCTTT
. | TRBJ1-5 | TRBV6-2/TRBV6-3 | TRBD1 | CASSYPRQGVQPQHF | TGTGCCAGCAGTTACCCCCGACAGGGGGTTCAGCCCCAGCATTTT
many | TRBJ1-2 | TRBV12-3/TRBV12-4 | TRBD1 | CASSLVTGTGYGYTF | TGTGCCAGCAGTTTAGTGACAGGGACCGGCTATGGCTACACCTTC
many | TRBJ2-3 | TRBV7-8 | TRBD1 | CASSLNRGADTQYF | TGTGCCAGCAGCTTAAACAGGGGAGCAGATACGCAGTATTTT
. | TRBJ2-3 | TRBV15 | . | CATSRVSRDTQYF | TGTGCCACCAGCAGAGTATCACGGGATACGCAGTATTTT
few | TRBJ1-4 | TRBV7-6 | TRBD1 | CASSLNRGGEKLFF | TGTGCCAGCAGCTTAAACAGGGGAGGCGAAAAACTGTTTTTT
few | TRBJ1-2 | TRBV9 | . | CASSVDSAFYGYTF | TGTGCCAGCAGCGTAGATTCAGCGTTCTATGGCTACACCTTC
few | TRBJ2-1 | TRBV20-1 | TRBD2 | CSASGRASYNEQFF | TGCAGTGCTAGCGGGAGGGCATCCTACAATGAGCAGTTCTTC
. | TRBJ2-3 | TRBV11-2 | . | CASRSMRLTDTQYF | TGTGCCAGCAGGAGCATGCGGTTAACAGATACGCAGTATTTT
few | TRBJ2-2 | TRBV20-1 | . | CSAPGPLNTGELFF | TGCAGTGCTCCCGGGCCTCTGAACACCGGGGAGCTGTTTTTT
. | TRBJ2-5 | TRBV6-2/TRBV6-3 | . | CASSYSLGKTQYF | TGTGCCAGCAGTTACTCACTCGGGAAGACCCAGTACTTC
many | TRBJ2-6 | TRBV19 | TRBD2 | CASSGEITPGLAGAGANVLTF | TGTGCCAGTAGTGGGGAGATTACACCGGGACTAGCGGGAGCTGGGGCCAACGTCCTGACTTTC
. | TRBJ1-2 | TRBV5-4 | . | CASRQLGTWRNYGYTF | TGTGCCAGCAGGCAACTCGGGACATGGCGAAACTATGGCTACACCTTC
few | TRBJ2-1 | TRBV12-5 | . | CASAPHRGFMFF | TGTGCTAGTGCCCCCCACCGGGGTTTCATGTTCTTC
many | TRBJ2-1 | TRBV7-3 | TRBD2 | CASSPGGGKQFF | TGTGCCAGCAGTCCGGGGGGAGGAAAGCAGTTCTTC
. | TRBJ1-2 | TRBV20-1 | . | CSARNRGTNYGYTF | TGCAGTGCTAGAAATCGGGGGACTAACTATGGCTACACCTTC
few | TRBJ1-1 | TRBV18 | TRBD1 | CASSLQGMNTEAFF | TGTGCCAGCTCACTACAGGGGATGAACACTGAAGCTTTCTTT
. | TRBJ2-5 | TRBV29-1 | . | CSVGERTETQYF | TGCAGCGTTGGGGAAAGGACGGAGACCCAGTACTTC
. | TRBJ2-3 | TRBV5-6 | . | CASSYWENTDTQYF | TGTGCCAGCAGCTACTGGGAGAACACAGATACGCAGTATTTT
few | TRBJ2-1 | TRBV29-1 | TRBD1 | CSVEGTGRNEQFF | TGCAGCGTTGAGGGGACAGGGAGGAATGAGCAGTTCTTC
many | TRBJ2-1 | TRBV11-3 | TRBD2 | CASSSPTSGLLSYNEQFF | TGTGCCAGCAGCTCCCCGACTAGCGGTTTACTTTCCTACAATGAGCAGTTCTTC
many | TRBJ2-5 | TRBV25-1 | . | CASSVEGQGGETQYF | TGTGCCAGCAGTGTTGAGGGGCAGGGGGGAGAGACCCAGTACTTC
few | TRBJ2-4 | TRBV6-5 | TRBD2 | CASSTTSGGLRNIQYF | TGTGCCAGCAGTACGACTAGCGGGGGGCTGAGAAACATTCAGTACTTC
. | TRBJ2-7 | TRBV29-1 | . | CSVDPGTSEQYF | TGCAGCGTTGATCCGGGAACCTCCGAGCAGTACTTC
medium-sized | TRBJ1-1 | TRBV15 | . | CATRMGGDPFGHFF | TGTGCCACCAGGATGGGCGGGGACCCCTTCGGTCATTTCTTT
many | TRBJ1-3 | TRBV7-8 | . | CASSPIGELSSGNTIYF | TGTGCCAGCAGCCCTATCGGAGAACTAAGCTCTGGAAACACCATATATTTT
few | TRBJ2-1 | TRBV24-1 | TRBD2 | CATSDSSRTSGSGYNEQFF | TGTGCCACCAGTGATTCCTCGAGGACTAGCGGGAGTGGCTACAATGAGCAGTTCTTC
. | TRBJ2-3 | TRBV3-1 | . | CASSRSGSTDTQYF | TGTGCCAGCAGCCGCAGCGGGAGCACAGATACGCAGTATTTT
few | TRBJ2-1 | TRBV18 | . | CASSPDLSSYNEQFF | TGTGCCAGCTCACCAGACCTTAGCTCCTACAATGAGCAGTTCTTC
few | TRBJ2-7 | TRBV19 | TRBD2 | CASTPAGGLYEQYF | TGTGCCAGTACCCCCGCGGGGGGGCTGTACGAGCAGTACTTC
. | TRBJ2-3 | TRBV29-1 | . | CSVLGRLTDTQYF | TGCAGCGTCCTCGGACGACTCACAGATACGCAGTATTTT
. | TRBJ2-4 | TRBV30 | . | CAWSTTENIQYF | TGTGCCTGGAGTACAACAGAAAACATTCAGTACTTC